What follows are 11 T cell receptor beta chains derived from one specimen sequenced in a study of T-cell memory formation after mild COVID-19. TCRdb re-called the 5' RACE reads with MiXCR, one entry per CDR3 protein. The sample has 150,000 to 200,000 distinct CDR3 sequences; around 10% are singletons. The sequencing sample was made of PBMCs or a T cell subset sorted from them (not recorded which). These receptors came from a man aged 18 to 30 who had mild COVID-19 (a few samples of this study predate the infection). Cell type and time point are not known.

This clonotype was counted between two and nine times. The chain couples TRBV19 to TRBJ1-1; 9 nucleotides align to TRBD1. Per germline, CDR1 LNHDA and CDR2 SQIVND (reference sequence). V gave up 4 bases and J gave up 0 bases; unmatched junction bases: 6. The CDR3 is 16 amino acids. CDR3 sequence: CASSTLDRGLNTEAFF. The CDR3 coding sequence is TGTGCCAGTAGTACCTTGGACAGGGGCCTGAACACTGAAGCTTTCTTT. The full variable domain, its missing parts supplied by reference TRBV19 and TRBJ1-1, is DGGITQSPKYLFRKEGQNVTLSCEQNLNHDAMYWYRQDPGQGLRLIYYSQIVNDFQKGDIAEGYSVSREKKESFPLTVTSAQKNPTAFYLCASSTLDRGLNTEAFFGQGTRLTVV.

The chain uses TRBV28 and TRBJ1-5; D uncertain. This CDR3 region has 13 residues. Germline-derived CDR1 and CDR2 are MDHEN and SYDVKM. Trimming took off 7 bases at V and 5 bases at J, with 12 bases between the two ends. The CDR3 nucleotides read TGTGCCAGCATTTCGCGGACGGATCAGCCCCAGCATTTT. This gives the protein CASISRTDQPQHF.

At least ten counts were recorded for this clonotype. The chain employs TRBV5-1 and TRBJ2-5; D call uncertain. V was shortened by 4 bases and J by 1 base, with 14 bases between the two germline ends. The germline CDR1 and CDR2 sequences are SGHRS and YFSETQ. The CDR3 runs 15 residues. This CDR3 reads CASSPQGRVQETQYF. CDR3 DNA sequence: TGCGCCAGCAGCCCGCAAGGTCGGGTCCAAGAGACCCAGTACTTC.

This clonotype came up a few times. V usage is TRBV27 and J usage is TRBJ2-3; no reliable D call. V was pared by 3 bases and J by 4 bases, with 5 bases between. CDR3 length: 12 amino acids. Germline V lookup: CDR1 MNHEY, CDR2 SMNVEV (reference sequence). The CDR3 DNA reads as TGTGCCAGCAGTTTTTGGGCAGATACGCAGTATTTT. Protein product: CASSFWADTQYF.

The chain recombines TRBV25-1 with TRBJ1-1; tentative D call: TRBD1 (5 bases). CDR3 size: 14 residues. Germline CDR1 is MGHDK and CDR2 is SYGVNS. V gave up 4 bases and J gave up 0 bases, with 9 bases separating them. The DNA of the CDR3 is TGTGCCAGCAGTGGTACAGGCTTGAACACTGAAGCTTTCTTT. It encodes CASSGTGLNTEAFF. Complete variable domain (other parts from reference TRBV25-1 and TRBJ1-1): EADIYQTPRYLVIGTGKKITLECSQTMGHDKMYWYQQDPGMELHLIHYSYGVNSTEKGDLSSESTVSRIRTEHFPLTLESARPSHTSQYLCASSGTGLNTEAFFGQGTRLTVV.

The chain links TRBV6-5 to TRBJ2-3; D is possibly TRBD1 (5 bases). From germline, CDR1 is MNHEY and CDR2 SVGAGI. This CDR3 spans 14 amino acids. V shed 4 bases and J shed 4 bases, with 12 bases lying between them. CDR3 in amino acids: CASSFVQGPDTQYF. The CDR3 nucleotides are TGTGCCAGCAGTTTTGTTCAGGGCCCAGATACGCAGTATTTT.

The V gene is TRBV15, the J gene TRBJ2-2, with D possibly called TRBD1 or TRBD2 (5 bases each). The germline V gene encodes CDR1 LNHNV and CDR2 YYDKDF (reference sequence). Trimming left V 0 bases short and J 7 bases short, with 18 bases between. The CDR3 contains 17 residues. The CDR3 DNA follows: TGTGCCACCAGCAGAGAGAGGGGCCCCCTGGGAGTCGGGGAGCTGTTTTTT. Translating it yields CATSRERGPLGVGELFF. Complete variable domain (other parts from reference TRBV15 and TRBJ2-2): DAMVIQNPRYQVTQFGKPVTLSCSQTLNHNVMYWYQQKSSQAPKLLFHYYDKDFNNEADTPDNFQSRRPNTSFCFLDIRSPGLGDTAMYLCATSRERGPLGVGELFFGEGSRLTVL.

V usage is TRBV7-2 and J usage is TRBJ2-7, with 8 bases matching TRBD1. The CDR3 loop spans 16 amino acids. The junction had 11 bases not matched to a gene; V was cut back by 1 base and J by 6 bases. Germline assignment: CDR1 SGHTA and CDR2 FQGNSA. The CDR3 loop is CASSLGRGRGPLEQYV. The CDR3 DNA sequence: TGTGCCAGCAGCTTAGGCAGGGGGCGAGGCCCACTCGAGCAGTACGTC.

This clonotype has just a few counts. The chain combines TRBV29-1 with TRBJ1-1, with a weak D call TRBD1 (6 bases). This CDR3 region has 13 residues. V lost 7 bases and J 5 bases, leaving 17 bases between the germline ends. The germline V gene encodes CDR1 SQVTM and CDR2 ANQGSEA. CDR3 protein: CSAVRQVPTEAFF. The CDR3 region has the DNA TGCAGCGCCGTCAGACAGGTACCGACTGAAGCTTTCTTT. The complete variable domain, with remaining parts taken from reference TRBV29-1 and TRBJ1-1, reads SAVISQKPSRDICQRGTSLTIQCQVDSQVTMMFWYRQQPGQSLTLIATANQGSEATYESGFVIDKFPISRPNLTFSTLTVSNMSPEDSSIYLCSAVRQVPTEAFFGQGTRLTVV.

The table lists this clonotype with a few counts. The gene calls are TRBV6-5 and TRBJ2-3, with D perhaps TRBD1 or TRBD2 (5 bases each). Germline V gene lookup returns CDR1 MNHEY and CDR2 SVGAGI. There are 14 residues in the CDR3. Trimming stripped 6 bases from V and 7 bases from J, with 17 bases between. The CDR3 DNA reads TGTGCCAGCAGGAGTCCACGGGACGCCAATACGCAGTATTTT. Amino acids: CASRSPRDANTQYF.

The chain links TRBV20-1 to TRBJ2-1; possibly TRBD2 for D (6 bases). Germline V gene sequence: CDR1 DFQATT, CDR2 SNEGSKA (reference sequence). This CDR3 spans 13 amino acids. Trimming pared 6 bases from V and 1 base from J, leaving 10 bases between. CDR3 sequence reads: CSAHGGSYNEQFF. CDR3 DNA sequence: TGCAGTGCCCATGGGGGGTCCTACAATGAGCAGTTCTTC.